The next 22 T cell receptor beta chains were all read from a single sample in a study of OX40 agonist ivuxolimab in advanced cancers. Using immunoSEQ multiplex PCR, the repertoire was profiled, and TCRdb retains in-frame clones only, with some absent. Seen here are roughly 30,000 clones, about nine tenths observed once, and the top ten hold 9.4%. This sample comprised CD4+ or CD8+ T cells sorted from blood, obtained in a trial of the OX40 agonist ivuxolimab. Source of these receptors: an adult with an advanced solid tumor such as melanoma, head and neck, liver or kidney cancer.

The rearrangement links TRBV6-9 to TRBJ2-2; D is perhaps TRBD1 (6 bases). V was shortened by 3 bases and J by 1 base, with 9 bases between the two germline ends. Germline values: CDR1 MNHGY, CDR2 SVAAGI. This CDR3 region has 15 residues. CDR3 amino acids: CASSYSTGNTGELFF. CDR3 nucleotide sequence: TGTGCCAGCAGTTACTCGACAGGGAACACCGGGGAGCTGTTTTTT.

The chain employs TRBV4-3 and TRBJ2-3, with a tentative D call TRBD2 (7 bases). CDR3 length: 15 amino acids. Germline lookup yields CDR1 LGHNA and CDR2 YSLEER. Deletions cut 0 bases from V and 5 bases from J, with 12 bases between. The CDR3 coding sequence is TGCGCCAGCAGCCAAGATCGGAGGGGGGGAGATACGCAGTATTTT. Its translation: CASSQDRRGGDTQYF.

CDR3 DNA: TGTGCCAGCAGCCACTTACGGGCTGGGGGACCCGGGGAGCTGTTTTTT. Its protein product is CASSHLRAGGPGELFF. The chain recombines TRBV7-8 with TRBJ2-2; tentatively, D is TRBD1 or TRBD2 (5 bases each). CDR3 size: 16 residues. Germline CDR1 reads SGHVS; CDR2 reads FQNEAQ. The ends were cut back, 5 bases at V and 6 bases at J, with 19 bases in the middle. The full variable domain, rest sourced from reference TRBV7-8 and TRBJ2-2, is GAGVSQSPRYKVAKRGQDVALRCDPISGHVSLFWYQQALGQGPEFLTYFQNEAQLDKSGLPSDRFFAERPEGSVSTLKIQRTQQEDSAVYLCASSHLRAGGPGELFFGEGSRLTVL.

The chain couples TRBV4-2 to TRBJ2-1, with D unclear. CDR3 length: 12 amino acids. Germline-derived CDR1 and CDR2 are LGHNA and YNFKEQ. Deletions cut 4 bases from V and 9 bases from J, with 10 bases between. CDR3 in amino acids: CASSLLLGEQFF. The CDR3 DNA reads as TGTGCCAGCAGCCTACTGTTGGGTGAGCAGTTCTTC.

This sequence joins TRBV7-9 and TRBJ2-7, with D perhaps TRBD2 (6 bases). The CDR3 is 15 residues long. Germline V gene sequence: CDR1 SEHNR, CDR2 FQNEAQ (reference sequence). Trimming cost V 1 base and J 2 bases, with 12 bases left between them. In nucleotides, the CDR3 is TGTGCCAGCAGCTTAGAGGAGGGCATTGCCTACGAGCAGTACTTC. Translating it yields CASSLEEGIAYEQYF.

In its sample, this clone was seen a few times. V usage is TRBV27 and J usage is TRBJ2-7; maybe TRBD1 (6 bases). V was pared by 3 bases and J by 3 bases, with 15 bases between. Germline lookup yields CDR1 MNHEY and CDR2 SMNVEV (reference sequence). The CDR3 runs 15 residues. CDR3 sequence: CASSLGQGIFYEQYF. The CDR3 bases are TGTGCCAGCAGTTTGGGGCAGGGGATTTTCTACGAGCAGTACTTC.

J is TRBJ2-1 and V is TRBV27, with D tentatively TRBD1 (6 bases). Germline V gene sequence: CDR1 MNHEY, CDR2 SMNVEV (reference sequence). The V end lost 6 bases, the J end lost 3 bases, and 15 bases lay between the germline ends. The CDR3 has 15 amino acids. This CDR3 reads CASSLFSGDYNEQFF. As DNA, the CDR3 is TGTGCCAGCAGCCTATTCTCAGGGGACTACAATGAGCAGTTCTTC.

The chain employs TRBV14 and TRBJ2-5; maybe TRBD1 (6 bases). V was clipped by 4 bases and J by 3 bases, with 15 bases between them. The CDR3 spans 15 residues. Germline values: CDR1 SGHDN, CDR2 FVKESK. The CDR3 is CASSPRGRGKETQYF. The CDR3 DNA reads as TGTGCCAGCAGCCCTCGGGGCAGGGGTAAAGAGACCCAGTACTTC.

This clone was recorded a few times. The chain employs TRBV5-8 and TRBJ2-7, with D maybe TRBD2 (5 bases). Germline V gives CDR1 SGHTS, CDR2 YDEGEE. V lost 4 bases to trimming and J lost 2 bases, with 10 bases between them. The CDR3 is 13 amino acids. The CDR3 here is CASSSWGAYEQYF. CDR3 DNA sequence: TGTGCCAGCAGCAGTTGGGGAGCCTACGAGCAGTACTTC.

The chain couples TRBV9 to TRBJ2-3; 7 nucleotides align to TRBD2. Germline CDR1 reads SGDLS; CDR2 reads YYNGEE. Trimming at V came to 0 bases and at J to 1 base, leaving 2 bases not matched to a gene. The CDR3 has 15 residues. CDR3 in amino acids: CASSVGSGGTDTQYF. The CDR3 DNA reads as TGTGCCAGCAGCGTAGGAAGCGGGGGCACAGATACGCAGTATTTT.

The gene calls are TRBV4-1 and TRBJ2-7; no definite D call. There are 13 residues in the CDR3. The V gene's germline CDR1 is MGHRA and CDR2 YSYEKL. V was cut by 3 bases and J by 2 bases, with 8 bases left in between. Here the CDR3 reads CASSHHPPYEQYF. CDR3 DNA sequence: TGCGCCAGCAGCCACCACCCTCCCTACGAGCAGTACTTC.

Only a few counts were recorded for this clone. The gene calls are TRBV7-9 and TRBJ2-7; TRBD2 might be the D (6 bases). Trimming shortened V by 3 bases and J by 6 bases, and 9 bases separated the two germline ends. CDR3 length equals 12 residues. CDR1 is SEHNR, CDR2 FQNEAQ, per germline (reference sequence). In nucleotides, the CDR3 is TGTGCCAGCAGCTTTCGGGGGTCCGAGCAGTACTTC. This sequence encodes CASSFRGSEQYF.

Of note for this clone: One end of the junction varies from germline; a read error may be responsible. J is TRBJ1-1 and V is TRBV6-4; D is uncertain. The CDR3 sequence is 13 residues long. The germline V gene encodes CDR1 MRHNA and CDR2 SNTAGT. In DNA form, the CDR3 reads TGTGCCAGCAGGGACTCGGAAAACACTGAAGCTTTCTTT. It specifies CASRDSENTEAFF.

The chain carries TRBV6-4 and TRBJ2-2; D gene unclear. Trimming stripped 2 bases from V and 4 bases from J, with 8 bases between. The CDR3 is 14 residues long. The germline CDR1 and CDR2 sequences are MRHNA and SNTAGT. The DNA of the CDR3 is TGTGCCAGCAGTGACATAATGTTCACCGGGGAGCTGTTTTTT. This translates into CASSDIMFTGELFF.

The chain links TRBV9 to TRBJ1-5, with D uncertain. The CDR3 totals 14 residues. CDR1 and CDR2 from the germline V gene are SGDLS and YYNGEE. V lost 0 bases, J lost 0 bases, and 4 bases lay in between. Written as DNA, the CDR3 is TGTGCCAGCAGCGTAGCGGCTAGCAATCAGCCCCAGCATTTT. The encoded protein is CASSVAASNQPQHF.

This chain links TRBV4-1 with TRBJ1-1; D gene uncertain. Germline CDR1 MGHRA, CDR2 YSYEKL. The CDR3 is made up of 16 amino acids. Trimming removed 2 bases from V and 4 bases from J, with 17 bases in between. The CDR3 here is CASSQFTDRAPTEAFF. The CDR3 region has the DNA TGCGCCAGCAGCCAATTCACAGACCGGGCCCCCACTGAAGCTTTCTTT.

This chain uses TRBV6-5 with TRBJ2-7; unclear D gene. Trimming stripped 8 bases from V and 6 bases from J, with 8 bases between. The CDR3 sequence is 10 residues long. Germline CDR1 MNHEY, CDR2 SVGAGI. CDR3 in amino acids: CASGRVEQYF. DNA of the CDR3: TGTGCCAGCGGCCGAGTCGAGCAGTACTTC.

This rearrangement joins TRBV19 to TRBJ2-7, with D perhaps matching TRBD1 (6 bases). This CDR3 has 15 amino acids. V was clipped by 4 bases and J by 3 bases, with 16 bases between them. From germline, CDR1 is LNHDA and CDR2 SQIVND (reference sequence). As DNA, the CDR3 is TGTGCCAGTAGTACCTACCGGGACACAGTCTACGAGCAGTACTTC. It is translated as CASSTYRDTVYEQYF.

This chain links TRBV10-3 with TRBJ2-1; D possibly corresponds to TRBD1 (6 bases). The V end was cut by 5 bases, the J end by 4 bases, with 21 bases between. The CDR3 contains 17 residues. Per the germline V gene, CDR1 is ENHRY and CDR2 is SYGVKD. The CDR3, as DNA: TGTGCCATCAGTAGACAGGCGTCGGGTGGGGGTTACAATGAGCAGTTCTTC. It encodes CAISRQASGGGYNEQFF.

This chain links TRBV6-5 with TRBJ1-4; maybe TRBD1 (6 bases). The germline V gene has CDR1 MNHEY and CDR2 SVGAGI. With 6 bases removed from V and 5 bases from J, the gap between germline ends came to 16 bases. The CDR3 spans 15 residues. CDR3 region: CASRAQGTVNEKLFF. The CDR3 DNA is TGTGCCAGCAGGGCGCAGGGGACGGTGAATGAAAAACTGTTTTTT.

The chain joins TRBV19 to TRBJ2-3; TRBD2 matches at 12 bases. From germline, CDR1 is LNHDA and CDR2 SQIVND (reference sequence). CDR3 length: 14 amino acids. The V gene end was trimmed by 3 bases and the J gene end by 8 bases; junction bases not matched to a gene: 3. The CDR3 sequence is CASSIGLAGSTQYF. The CDR3 nucleotides are TGTGCCAGTAGTATCGGACTAGCGGGAAGTACGCAGTATTTT.

The chain employs TRBV11-2 and TRBJ2-4; D possibly uses TRBD1 or TRBD2 (5 bases each). V was cut by 0 bases and J by 5 bases, with 14 bases left in between. Per germline, CDR1 SGHAT and CDR2 FQNNGV. CDR3 length equals 16 residues. The CDR3 spells CASSLDGALRENIQYF. Here the CDR3 DNA reads TGTGCCAGCAGCTTAGACGGGGCCCTAAGGGAAAACATTCAGTACTTC.